Listed below are T cell receptor beta chains from one sample, sequenced in a study of T and B cells in COVID-19 patients. One entry per CDR3 protein, called by TCRdb with MiXCR from the multiplex PCR reads. The repertoire holds approximately 26,000 distinct CDR3 sequences, with 32% as singletons. The specimen was blood. Receptors were obtained from a human donor who had recovered from COVID-19. The CDR3 runs from the conserved cysteine through the conserved F or W. Each record gives: clone size, J gene, D gene, V gene, CDR3 protein, CDR3 DNA. The D gene is left open where the match is weak. Not all rows give a size; the values are once, few, many and, for expanded clones, a class.

>NA|TRBJ2-1|NA|TRBV6-2/TRBV6-3
CASTDGNYNEQFF
TGTGCCAGCACCGACGGGAACTACAATGAGCAGTTCTTC
>NA|TRBJ2-3|NA|TRBV7-9
CASSLGEQGPNGNTQYF
TGTGCCAGCAGCTTAGGGGAACAGGGTCCGAATGGGAATACGCAGTATTTT
>NA|TRBJ2-1|TRBD2|TRBV20-1
CSAVPGLDGNEQFF
TGCAGTGCTGTCCCGGGACTAGATGGCAATGAGCAGTTCTTC
>NA|TRBJ2-3|TRBD2|TRBV7-2
CASSSGTSGGTDTQYF
TGTGCCAGCAGCTCCGGGACTAGCGGGGGCACAGATACGCAGTATTTT
>many|TRBJ2-7|NA|TRBV13
CASSRGDEQYF
TGTGCCAGCAGCCGAGGCGACGAGCAGTACTTC
>NA|TRBJ2-3|NA|TRBV5-6
CASSLAAGWVDTQYF
TGTGCCAGCAGCTTGGCGGCAGGGTGGGTAGATACGCAGTATTTT
>NA|TRBJ2-7|TRBD1|TRBV5-5
CASSLGTGGYEQYF
TGTGCCAGCAGCTTGGGGACAGGGGGGTACGAGCAGTACTTC
>medium-sized|TRBJ2-7|NA|TRBV29-1
CSVESSSYEQYF
TGCAGCGTTGAAAGTAGCTCCTACGAGCAGTACTTC
>few|TRBJ2-2|TRBD2|TRBV5-1
CASSTSASTGELFF
TGCGCCAGCAGCACTAGCGCCAGCACCGGGGAGCTGTTTTTT
>NA|TRBJ1-1|TRBD1|TRBV15
CATSRAGGLEAFF
TGTGCCACCAGCAGAGCAGGGGGCCTTGAAGCTTTCTTT
>NA|TRBJ1-3|NA|TRBV5-5
CASSLATPYSGNTIYF
TGTGCCAGCAGCTTAGCGACGCCCTACTCTGGAAACACCATATATTTT
>many|TRBJ2-1|TRBD2|TRBV6-6
CASTQPSGMGEQFF
TGTGCCAGCACCCAACCTAGCGGGATGGGCGAGCAGTTCTTC
>medium-sized|TRBJ2-2|TRBD1|TRBV19
CASSASDRENTGELFF
TGTGCCAGTAGTGCGTCGGACAGGGAGAACACCGGGGAGCTGTTTTTT
>few|TRBJ2-5|TRBD2|TRBV27
CASSPTWTSGRLTKETQYF
TGTGCCAGCAGTCCCACCTGGACTAGCGGGAGACTCACCAAAGAGACCCAGTACTTC
>NA|TRBJ2-2|NA|TRBV29-1
CSVETGSNTKELFF
TGCAGCGTTGAGACAGGATCGAACACCAAGGAGCTGTTTTTT
>few|TRBJ2-5|NA|TRBV7-2
CASSLQWAGRETQYF
TGTGCCAGCAGCTTACAGTGGGCAGGACGGGAGACCCAGTACTTC
>few|TRBJ2-7|NA|TRBV27
CASSLGRVSYEQYF
TGTGCCAGCAGTTTGGGCAGGGTCTCCTACGAGCAGTACTTC
>few|TRBJ1-5|NA|TRBV4-2
CASSQDMGELGQPQHF
TGTGCCAGCAGCCAAGATATGGGGGAATTGGGTCAGCCCCAGCATTTT
>many|TRBJ2-1|NA|TRBV6-2/TRBV6-3
CASSSPPLRQEQFF
TGTGCCAGCAGTTCACCCCCACTTAGGCAGGAGCAGTTCTTC
>NA|TRBJ2-3|NA|TRBV11-2
CASSPRDTQYF
TGTGCCAGCAGCCCCCGAGATACGCAGTATTTT
>few|TRBJ2-7|NA|TRBV6-2/TRBV6-3
CASSYATYEQYF
TGTGCCAGCAGTTACGCGACTTACGAGCAGTACTTC
>many|TRBJ2-7|TRBD1|TRBV27
CASKIRDRGYEQYF
TGTGCCAGCAAAATCCGGGACAGGGGGTACGAGCAGTACTTC
>NA|TRBJ2-2|NA|TRBV18
CASSPGLNTGELFF
TGTGCCAGCTCACCCGGGCTGAACACCGGGGAGCTGTTTTTT
>few|TRBJ2-5|TRBD2|TRBV9
CASSPRGAGGGVGETQYF
TGTGCCAGCAGCCCCCGGGGAGCGGGGGGCGGGGTTGGAGAGACCCAGTACTTC
>NA|TRBJ2-5|NA|TRBV10-3
CAISEYRDPKEETQYF
TGTGCCATCAGTGAGTACCGGGACCCAAAAGAAGAGACCCAGTACTTC
>many|TRBJ2-3|TRBD2|TRBV13
CASRLAGTRQSYTQYF
TGTGCCAGCAGACTAGCGGGGACCCGCCAGAGCTATACGCAGTATTTT
>NA|TRBJ2-7|NA|TRBV20-1
CSAPRGLSYEQYF
TGCAGTGCGCCTCGGGGCCTGTCCTACGAGCAGTACTTC
>NA|TRBJ1-2|NA|TRBV6-5
CASSDVAWDGYTF
TGTGCCAGCAGTGATGTGGCATGGGATGGCTACACCTTC
>medium-sized|TRBJ2-1|NA|TRBV29-1
CSVKGQRPDNEQFF
TGCAGCGTGAAAGGACAGAGACCAGACAATGAGCAGTTCTTC